The clone carrying this T cell receptor (beta chain) turned up a few times. V shed 6 bases, J shed 7 bases, and the junction held 6 bases outside the gene matches. Germline CDR1 is SNHLY and CDR2 is FYNNEI. CDR3 size: 13 residues. Combining a sample-barcoded 5' primer with a J-beta primer mix, a second PCR ran for about 7 to 11 cycles. In TCRdb, the 5' RACE reads were re-called with MiXCR into one record per CDR3 protein. The sample records about 760,000 distinct CDR3 sequences, just under 25% being singletons. The data were taken from a study of blood T cells in healthy people across ages. This sample also belongs to another study, concerning T cells of mothers and their children.

V gene TRBV2 combines with J gene TRBJ1-2, with TRBD1 identical over 9 bases. What was sequenced was blood. This receptor was identified in a boy aged 5-17 years in good health. The CDR3 DNA sequence: TGTGCCAGCAGCCGCGGACAGGGGCTTGGCTACACCTTC. Encoded protein: CASSRGQGLGYTF. The full variable domain, with the rest looked up from reference TRBV2 and TRBJ1-2, is EPEVTQTPSHQVTQMGQEVILRCVPISNHLYFYWYRQILGQKVEFLVSFYNNEISEKSEIFDDQFSVERPDGSNFTLKIRSTKLEDSAMYFCASSRGQGLGYTFGSGTRLTVV.